This TCR beta chain was identified during a study of T-cell memory formation after mild COVID-19. For the study at large: Largely donor-specific TCR clusters were found.

Researchers used 5'RACE with constant-segment primers to make TCR alpha and TCR beta cDNA libraries that carry sample barcodes and UMIs. Each CDR3 protein is one row after TCRdb ran MiXCR on the 5' RACE reads. The data contain roughly 120,000 distinct CDR3 sequences, about a fifth of them singletons. This clonotype was seen a few times. The CDR3 covers 14 residues. Per the germline V gene, CDR1 is MNHEY and CDR2 is SMNVEV (reference sequence). Unmatched junction bases numbered 8, after V lost 8 bases and J lost 6 bases. This chain links TRBV27 with TRBJ1-5; 9 bases map to TRBD1. The sample taken for sequencing was PBMCs or a T cell subset sorted from them (not recorded which). The sequence was obtained from a man aged 18-30 years who had mild COVID-19 (a few samples of this study predate the infection). Cell type and time point are not known. CDR3 nucleotide sequence: TGTGCCAGCTGGCCCGGGACAGGGATTCAGCCCCAGCATTTT. Translating gives CASWPGTGIQPQHF.